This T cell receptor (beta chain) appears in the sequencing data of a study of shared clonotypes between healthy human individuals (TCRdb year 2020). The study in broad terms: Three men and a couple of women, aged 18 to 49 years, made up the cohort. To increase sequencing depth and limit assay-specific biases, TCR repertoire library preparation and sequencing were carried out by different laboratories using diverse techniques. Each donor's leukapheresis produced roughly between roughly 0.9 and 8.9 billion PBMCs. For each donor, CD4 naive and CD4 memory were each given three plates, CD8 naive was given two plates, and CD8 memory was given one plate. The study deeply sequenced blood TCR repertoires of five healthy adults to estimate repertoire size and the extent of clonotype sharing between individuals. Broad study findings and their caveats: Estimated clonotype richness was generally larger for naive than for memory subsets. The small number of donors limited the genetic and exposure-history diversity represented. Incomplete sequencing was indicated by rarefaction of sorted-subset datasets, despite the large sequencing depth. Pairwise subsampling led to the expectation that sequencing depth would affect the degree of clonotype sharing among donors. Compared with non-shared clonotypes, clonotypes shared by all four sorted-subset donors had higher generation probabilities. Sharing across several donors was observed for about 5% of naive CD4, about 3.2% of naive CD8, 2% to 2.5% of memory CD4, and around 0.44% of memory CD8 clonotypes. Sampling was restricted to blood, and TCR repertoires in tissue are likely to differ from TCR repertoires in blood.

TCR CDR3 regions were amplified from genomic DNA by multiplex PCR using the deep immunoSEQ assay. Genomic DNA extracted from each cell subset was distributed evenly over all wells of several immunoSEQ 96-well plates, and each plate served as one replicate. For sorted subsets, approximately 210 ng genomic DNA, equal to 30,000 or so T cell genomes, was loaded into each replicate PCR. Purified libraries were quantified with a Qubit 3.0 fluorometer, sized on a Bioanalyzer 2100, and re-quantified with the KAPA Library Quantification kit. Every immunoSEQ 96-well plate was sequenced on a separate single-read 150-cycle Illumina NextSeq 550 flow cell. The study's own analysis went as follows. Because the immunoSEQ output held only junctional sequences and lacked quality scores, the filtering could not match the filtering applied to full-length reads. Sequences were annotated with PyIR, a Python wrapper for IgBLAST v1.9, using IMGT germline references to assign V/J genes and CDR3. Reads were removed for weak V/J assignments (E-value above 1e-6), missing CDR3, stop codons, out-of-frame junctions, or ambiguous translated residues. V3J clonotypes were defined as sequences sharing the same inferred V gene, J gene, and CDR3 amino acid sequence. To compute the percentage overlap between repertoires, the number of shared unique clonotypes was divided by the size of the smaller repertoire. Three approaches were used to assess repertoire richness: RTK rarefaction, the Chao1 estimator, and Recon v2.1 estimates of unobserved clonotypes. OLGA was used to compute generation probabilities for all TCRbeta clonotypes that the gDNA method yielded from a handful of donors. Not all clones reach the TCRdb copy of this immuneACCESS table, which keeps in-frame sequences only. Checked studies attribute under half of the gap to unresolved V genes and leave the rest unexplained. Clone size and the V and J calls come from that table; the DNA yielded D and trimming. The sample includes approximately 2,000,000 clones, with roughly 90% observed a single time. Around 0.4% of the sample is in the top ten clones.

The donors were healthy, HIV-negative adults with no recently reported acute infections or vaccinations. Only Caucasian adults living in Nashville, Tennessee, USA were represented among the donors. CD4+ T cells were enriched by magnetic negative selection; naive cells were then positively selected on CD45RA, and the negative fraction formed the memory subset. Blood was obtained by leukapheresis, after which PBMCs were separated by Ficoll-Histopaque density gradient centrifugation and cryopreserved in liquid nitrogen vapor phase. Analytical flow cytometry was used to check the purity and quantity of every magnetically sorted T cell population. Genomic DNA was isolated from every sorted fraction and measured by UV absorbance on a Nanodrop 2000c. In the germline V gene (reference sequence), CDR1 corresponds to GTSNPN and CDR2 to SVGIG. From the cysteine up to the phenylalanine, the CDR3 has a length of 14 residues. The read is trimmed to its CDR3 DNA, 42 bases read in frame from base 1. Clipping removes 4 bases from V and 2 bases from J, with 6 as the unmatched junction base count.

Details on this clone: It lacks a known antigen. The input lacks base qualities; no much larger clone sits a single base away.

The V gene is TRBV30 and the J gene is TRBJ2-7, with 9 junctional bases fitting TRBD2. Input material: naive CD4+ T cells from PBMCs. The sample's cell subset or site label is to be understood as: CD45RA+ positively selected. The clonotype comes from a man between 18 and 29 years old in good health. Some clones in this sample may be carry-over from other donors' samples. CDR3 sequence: CAWNAGGRAYEQYF. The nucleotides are TGTGCCTGGAATGCGGGCGGGAGGGCCTACGAGCAGTACTTC.